Listed below are T cell receptor beta chains from one sample, sequenced in a study of blood T cell repertoires in COVID-19. Clones were read by immunoSEQ multiplex PCR, and TCRdb kept only the in-frame ones, dropping some. The sample shows about 340,000 clones, around four fifths of them seen only once. Specimen: peripheral blood. The receptors stem from a man aged 30 to 39 with active or convalescent COVID-19. Both conserved end residues are part of each CDR3. The order of the fields is CDR3 length, D gene, V gene, clone size, J gene, CDR3 protein, CDR3 DNA. The D gene is left open where the match is weak. The size field is filled for only some rows; it gives once, few, many or a size class.

CDR3 length: 14; D gene: .; V gene: TRBV19; clone size: .; J gene: TRBJ1-2; CDR3 protein: CASSIGAGNYGYTF; CDR3 DNA: TGTGCCAGTAGTATAGGGGCAGGGAACTATGGCTACACCTTC
CDR3 length: 15; D gene: .; V gene: TRBV12-2; clone size: .; J gene: TRBJ1-5; CDR3 protein: CASRFSTGTSQPQHF; CDR3 DNA: TGTGCAAGTCGCTTCTCGACAGGGACCAGTCAGCCCCAGCATTTT
CDR3 length: 13; D gene: .; V gene: TRBV19; clone size: .; J gene: TRBJ1-1; CDR3 protein: CASSLTGNTEAFF; CDR3 DNA: TGTGCCAGTAGTCTGACAGGGAACACTGAAGCTTTCTTT
CDR3 length: 14; D gene: .; V gene: TRBV7-9; clone size: .; J gene: TRBJ2-1; CDR3 protein: CASSPPGTINEQFF; CDR3 DNA: TGTGCCAGCAGCCCTCCTGGGACAATTAATGAGCAGTTCTTC
CDR3 length: 15; D gene: TRBD1; V gene: TRBV4-1; clone size: .; J gene: TRBJ2-3; CDR3 protein: CASSYRQGSTDTQYF; CDR3 DNA: TGCGCCAGCAGCTACCGACAGGGGAGCACAGATACGCAGTATTTT
CDR3 length: 15; D gene: .; V gene: TRBV6-5; clone size: few; J gene: TRBJ2-3; CDR3 protein: CASSYRGTFRDTQYF; CDR3 DNA: TGTGCCAGCAGTTATCGCGGGACTTTTAGAGATACGCAGTATTTT
CDR3 length: 16; D gene: TRBD2; V gene: TRBV9; clone size: .; J gene: TRBJ2-3; CDR3 protein: CASSPILAGAKDTQYF; CDR3 DNA: TGTGCCAGCAGCCCGATACTAGCGGGAGCGAAAGATACGCAGTATTTT
CDR3 length: 13; D gene: .; V gene: TRBV7-2; clone size: .; J gene: TRBJ2-5; CDR3 protein: CASSLTVQETQYF; CDR3 DNA: TGTGCCAGCAGCTTAACAGTTCAAGAGACCCAGTACTTC
CDR3 length: 15; D gene: .; V gene: TRBV7-3; clone size: once; J gene: TRBJ2-3; CDR3 protein: CASSSSGSSTDTQYF; CDR3 DNA: TGTGCCAGCAGCTCGTCAGGATCTAGCACAGATACGCAGTATTTT
CDR3 length: 14; D gene: .; V gene: TRBV27; clone size: .; J gene: TRBJ2-2; CDR3 protein: CASSPRLDTGELFF; CDR3 DNA: TGTGCCAGCAGTCCTAGGTTGGACACCGGGGAGCTGTTTTTT
CDR3 length: 13; D gene: .; V gene: TRBV6-2/TRBV6-3; clone size: .; J gene: TRBJ1-3; CDR3 protein: CASSLAPGNTIYF; CDR3 DNA: TGTGCCAGCAGTTTGGCACCAGGAAACACCATATATTTT
CDR3 length: 16; D gene: TRBD1; V gene: TRBV6-2/TRBV6-3; clone size: .; J gene: TRBJ1-1; CDR3 protein: CASSNSPGQMNTEAFF; CDR3 DNA: TGTGCCAGCAGCAATTCCCCGGGACAGATGAACACTGAAGCTTTCTTT
CDR3 length: 17; D gene: .; V gene: TRBV5-1; clone size: .; J gene: TRBJ2-7; CDR3 protein: CASSLGPPGQSSYEQYF; CDR3 DNA: TGCGCCAGCAGCTTGGGACCCCCGGGACAAAGCTCCTACGAGCAGTACTTC
CDR3 length: 15; D gene: TRBD1; V gene: TRBV24-1; clone size: once; J gene: TRBJ1-2; CDR3 protein: CATSDKQTGAYGYTF; CDR3 DNA: TGTGCCACCAGTGATAAACAAACAGGGGCCTATGGCTACACCTTC
CDR3 length: 15; D gene: .; V gene: TRBV9; clone size: .; J gene: TRBJ1-2; CDR3 protein: CASSVASGITNGYTF; CDR3 DNA: TGTGCCAGCAGCGTCGCCTCAGGGATTACCAATGGCTACACCTTC
CDR3 length: 15; D gene: .; V gene: TRBV13; clone size: .; J gene: TRBJ1-1; CDR3 protein: CASSPRGGGRTEAFF; CDR3 DNA: TGTGCCAGCAGCCCGAGGGGAGGGGGGAGGACTGAAGCTTTCTTT
CDR3 length: 18; D gene: TRBD2; V gene: TRBV4-3; clone size: once; J gene: TRBJ2-3; CDR3 protein: CASSQDPAGGLVTDTQYF; CDR3 DNA: TGCGCCAGCAGCCAAGATCCAGCGGGGGGTTTAGTTACAGATACGCAGTATTTT